Listed below are T cell receptor beta chains from one sample, sequenced in a study of metastatic and nonmetastatic thyroid tumors. TCRdb re-analyzed the PCR reads using MiXCR. The data show about 40,000 clones, roughly 16% seen once. Sequenced sample: blood. All receptors derive from a female donor with papillary thyroid cancer or a benign thyroid nodule (not recorded which). Some clones in this sample may be carry-over from other donors' samples. CDR3s include the opening cysteine and the closing phenylalanine or tryptophan. A D gene is named only where the DNA matches it firmly. For some rows the clone size is stated as once, few or many, or as a class when expanded; others skip it.

d_call,v_call,j_call,clone_size,cdr3_aa,cdr3_nt
TRBD1,TRBV25-1,TRBJ1-2,many,CASSPGTGKGTRDYGYTF,TGTGCCAGCAGTCCCGGGACAGGGAAAGGGACCAGGGACTATGGCTACACCTTC
.,TRBV11-3,TRBJ2-1,many,CASSLEGGGRSNEQFF,TGTGCCAGCAGCTTAGAGGGGGGCGGGAGAAGCAATGAGCAGTTCTTC
TRBD1,TRBV29-1,TRBJ1-5,many,CSVGTGDQPQHF,TGCAGCGTTGGGACAGGGGATCAGCCCCAGCATTTT
TRBD2,TRBV6-5,TRBJ2-1,few,CASSYSTATSGDYNGQFF,TGTGCCAGCAGTTACTCCACCGCGACTAGCGGGGACTACAATGGGCAGTTCTTC
.,TRBV9,TRBJ1-1,many,CASSVKGRDTEAFF,TGTGCCAGCAGCGTGAAAGGGAGGGATACTGAAGCTTTCTTT
.,TRBV3-1,TRBJ1-1,.,CASSQSPWMNTEAFF,TGTGCCAGCAGCCAAAGTCCCTGGATGAACACTGAAGCTTTCTTT
.,TRBV27,TRBJ2-7,many,CASSTRTRTSYEQYF,TGTGCCAGCAGTACTAGGACTCGAACCTCCTACGAGCAGTACTTC
TRBD1,TRBV6-1,TRBJ1-2,few,CASGRGQPPMVYTF,TGTGCCAGCGGGAGGGGACAGCCACCCATGGTCTACACCTTC
.,TRBV12-3/TRBV12-4,TRBJ1-5,.,CASTLRDGRYQPQHF,TGTGCCAGCACCCTCCGGGACGGACGCTATCAGCCCCAGCATTTT
TRBD1,TRBV28,TRBJ1-4,many,CASGQVGIGNEKLFF,TGTGCCAGCGGACAGGTCGGGATCGGTAATGAAAAACTGTTTTTT
.,TRBV6-1,TRBJ1-5,many,CASSNGQRNQPQHF,TGTGCCAGCAGTAACGGACAGCGGAATCAGCCCCAGCATTTT
.,TRBV12-3/TRBV12-4,TRBJ2-1,many,CASSPGTAEQFF,TGTGCCAGCAGTCCCGGGACTGCAGAGCAGTTCTTC
.,TRBV28,TRBJ2-3,few,CASSSGLPDTQYF,TGTGCCAGCAGTTCGGGACTTCCAGATACGCAGTATTTT
.,TRBV6-1,TRBJ1-1,many,CASSSQRGNTEAFF,TGTGCCAGCAGTTCCCAACGGGGGAACACTGAAGCTTTCTTT
TRBD2,TRBV3-1,TRBJ2-1,many,CASSTRTSSWFF,TGTGCCAGCAGCACCCGGACTAGCTCGTGGTTCTTC
.,TRBV28,TRBJ2-7,many,CASSFNPREQYF,TGTGCCAGCAGTTTCAATCCTCGCGAGCAGTACTTC
TRBD1,TRBV4-2,TRBJ2-2,many,CASSPHRQGAVTGELFF,TGTGCCAGCAGCCCCCATAGACAGGGGGCCGTCACCGGGGAGCTGTTTTTT
.,TRBV11-2,TRBJ2-1,many,CASSSDPGAVEQFF,TGTGCCAGCAGCTCGGACCCGGGGGCGGTTGAGCAGTTCTTC
.,TRBV11-3,TRBJ2-3,.,CASSLGVGTDTQYF,TGTGCCAGCAGCTTGGGAGTGGGTACAGATACTCAGTATTTT
.,TRBV6-4,TRBJ2-3,many,CASSEVAENTDTQYF,TGTGCCAGCAGTGAGGTGGCAGAAAACACAGATACGCAGTATTTT
TRBD2,TRBV6-1,TRBJ2-2,many,CASTSGGGGPGELFF,TGTGCCAGCACCAGCGGGGGGGGGGGACCCGGGGAGCTGTTTTTT
.,TRBV6-1,TRBJ1-5,medium-sized,CASSDSQGQPQHF,TGTGCCAGCAGTGACTCGCAGGGACAGCCCCAGCATTTT
TRBD1,TRBV6-5,TRBJ1-3,many,CASSYRRGTGVSGNTIYF,TGTGCCAGCAGTTACCGACGCGGGACAGGGGTCTCTGGAAACACCATATATTTT
.,TRBV28,TRBJ2-3,many,CASTSEGFGTDTQYF,TGTGCCAGCACTTCTGAGGGTTTTGGCACAGATACGCAGTATTTT
.,TRBV2,TRBJ2-1,many,CASSKDAGAYNEQFF,TGTGCCAGCAGTAAGGATGCGGGGGCGTACAATGAGCAGTTCTTC
.,TRBV12-3/TRBV12-4,TRBJ1-1,many,CASSLQRDTEAFF,TGTGCCAGCAGTTTACAAAGGGACACTGAAGCTTTCTTT
.,TRBV5-4,TRBJ2-6,many,CASSLARGGLGANVLTF,TGTGCCAGCAGCTTGGCGAGAGGAGGGTTAGGGGCCAACGTCCTGACTTTC
.,TRBV15,TRBJ1-4,many,CATSNLNRDANEKLFF,TGTGCCACCAGCAACCTTAACCGGGACGCCAATGAAAAACTGTTTTTT
.,TRBV6-1,TRBJ1-6,.,CVSSSQNNSPLHF,TGTGTCAGCAGCAGTCAGAATAATTCACCCCTCCACTTT
.,TRBV7-3,TRBJ2-1,many,CASTSDLGNEQFF,TGTGCCAGCACCTCCGACCTGGGAAATGAGCAGTTCTTC
.,TRBV29-1,TRBJ1-1,many,CSVVAENTEAFF,TGCAGCGTTGTCGCGGAGAACACTGAAGCTTTCTTT
.,TRBV7-8,TRBJ1-2,many,CASSLVGSGYTF,TGTGCCAGCAGCTTAGTGGGGAGTGGCTACACCTTC
.,TRBV5-6,TRBJ2-1,many,CASSPPGVNEQFF,TGTGCCAGCAGCCCCCCGGGTGTCAATGAGCAGTTCTTC
.,TRBV24-1,TRBJ2-7,few,CATGDRPYEQYF,TGTGCCACCGGTGACAGACCGTACGAGCAGTACTTC
.,TRBV27,TRBJ2-1,many,CASSPRINEQFF,TGTGCCAGCAGTCCACGGATCAATGAGCAGTTCTTC
TRBD1,TRBV27,TRBJ2-2,.,CASRPLTGALNTGELFF,TGTGCCAGCAGGCCATTAACAGGGGCTCTGAACACCGGGGAGCTGTTTTTT
TRBD2,TRBV28,TRBJ2-7,many,CASSYLTSGSIAREQYF,TGTGCCAGCAGTTACCTGACTAGCGGGAGTATAGCGCGGGAGCAGTACTTC
.,TRBV28,TRBJ2-2,many,CASSSGRLAGELFF,TGTGCCAGCAGTTCTGGGAGGTTGGCCGGGGAGCTGTTTTTT
TRBD1,TRBV6-2/TRBV6-3,TRBJ1-5,few,CASTSGGGGQPQHF,TGTGCCAGCACCTCAGGGGGGGGGGGACAGCCCCAGCATTTT
.,TRBV30,TRBJ1-6,.,CAWRGQGAGSPLHF,TGTGCCTGGAGGGGACAAGGGGCTGGCTCACCCCTCCACTTT
.,TRBV4-1,TRBJ2-1,many,CASSQVGGRLEIYEQFF,TGCGCCAGCAGCCAAGTCGGGGGTCGACTAGAGATCTATGAGCAGTTCTTC
TRBD2,TRBV11-2,TRBJ2-3,many,CASSLRAGGPGDTQYF,TGTGCCAGCAGCTTAAGAGCGGGAGGGCCAGGGGATACGCAGTATTTT
.,TRBV11-1,TRBJ1-1,many,CASSLSGRGWGTEAFF,TGTGCCAGCAGCCTATCGGGGCGGGGATGGGGCACTGAAGCTTTCTTT
.,TRBV5-1,TRBJ2-3,once,CASSFETSRTDTQYF,TGCGCCAGCAGCTTTGAGACATCGCGCACAGATACGCAGTATTTT
TRBD2,TRBV3-1,TRBJ2-7,many,CASSLKASGGFYEQYF,TGTGCCAGCAGCCTTAAAGCCAGCGGGGGTTTCTACGAGCAGTACTTC
.,TRBV5-6,TRBJ1-2,many,CASSLLGDGYTF,TGTGCCAGCAGCTTGTTAGGGGACGGCTACACCTTC
.,TRBV6-1,TRBJ2-5,many,CASSFGGGGRETQYF,TGTGCCAGCAGTTTCGGAGGTGGAGGGCGGGAGACCCAGTACTTC
.,TRBV2,TRBJ2-7,many,CASSSDSYEQYF,TGTGCCAGCAGCTCAGACAGCTACGAGCAGTACTTC
.,TRBV7-2,TRBJ1-2,many,CASSPLYQGYGYTF,TGTGCCAGCAGCCCTTTGTATCAGGGGTATGGCTACACCTTC
.,TRBV2,TRBJ2-7,many,CASRKEVGSSYEQYF,TGTGCCAGCAGAAAAGAGGTGGGGAGCTCCTACGAGCAGTACTTC